These 28 T cell receptor beta chains originate from one sample sequenced in a study of cytomegalovirus exposure and HLA in healthy donors. The PCR ran on 60 Vbeta and 13 Jbeta primers. Sequencing was performed with immunoSEQ multiplex PCR; in TCRdb, only in-frame clones are kept and a portion is missing. The table lists roughly 120,000 clones, approximately 69% of them singletons. The sample was PBMCs. The receptors derive from a man in his forties in good health and CMV-seropositive.

The chain couples TRBV6-5 to TRBJ2-7, with TRBD1 matching over 8 bases. The V segment lost 4 bases and the J segment 7 bases; nucleotides outside the gene matches: 12. From germline, CDR1 is MNHEY and CDR2 SVGAGI. There are 15 residues in the CDR3. CDR3 residues: CASSSPATGDNEQYF. In DNA form, the CDR3 reads TGTGCCAGCAGTTCACCGGCGACAGGGGATAATGAGCAGTACTTC.

V usage is TRBV9 and J usage is TRBJ2-3; D perhaps matches TRBD1 (5 bases). The CDR3 loop spans 14 amino acids. Germline V lookup: CDR1 SGDLS, CDR2 YYNGEE. Trimming took 3 bases from V and 6 from J, leaving 14 bases between them. The CDR3 DNA is TGTGCCAGCAGCGCCTCCAGGGTCTGGGATACGCAGTATTTT. Its translation: CASSASRVWDTQYF.

The chain joins TRBV9 to TRBJ2-3, with 8 bases identical to TRBD2. The CDR3 spans 16 residues. Germline V gene data show CDR1 as SGDLS and CDR2 as YYNGEE. V was clipped by 0 bases and J by 2 bases; unmatched bases: 5. The CDR3 DNA sequence: TGTGCCAGCAGCGTAGGGGCGGGAGGCTTCACAGATACGCAGTATTTT. Translated, it gives CASSVGAGGFTDTQYF.

This chain connects TRBV27 to TRBJ1-5; 9 bases fit TRBD1. The germline CDR1 and CDR2 sequences are MNHEY and SMNVEV (reference sequence). The CDR3 contains 14 residues. After removal of 9 bases from V and 4 bases from J, the junction contained 7 bases not matched to a gene. CDR3 region: CASQTGGRNQPQHF. The CDR3 DNA reads TGTGCCAGTCAGACAGGGGGAAGGAATCAGCCCCAGCATTTT.

The chain carries TRBV10-3 and TRBJ2-7; perhaps TRBD1 as D (6 bases). V was clipped by 3 bases and J by 6 bases, with 12 bases between them. The CDR3 is 13 residues long. The germline V gene encodes CDR1 ENHRY and CDR2 SYGVKD. CDR3 DNA: TGTGCCATCAGTGAACAGGGTCCGATCGAGCAGTACTTC. It encodes CAISEQGPIEQYF.

This clone was seen more than once but under ten times. V usage is TRBV7-8 and J usage is TRBJ2-1; 11 bases are shared with TRBD2. V lost 3 bases, J lost 9 bases, and 7 bases stayed unmatched. The V gene's germline CDR1 is SGHVS and CDR2 FQNEAQ. The CDR3 runs to 15 residues. The CDR3 region has the DNA TGTGCCAGCAGCTTTGCCCCCGGGACTAGCGGTGAGCAGTTCTTC. The encoded protein is CASSFAPGTSGEQFF.

The genes are TRBV19 and TRBJ1-2; D remains ambiguous. CDR3 size: 12 residues. Per germline, CDR1 LNHDA and CDR2 SQIVND (reference sequence). Trimming shortened V by 9 bases and J by 7 bases, and 15 bases separated the two germline ends. Written as DNA, the CDR3 is TGTGCCAGCAACAAGGGAGCGGTTGGCTACACCTTC. Protein sequence: CASNKGAVGYTF.

This chain connects TRBV13 to TRBJ2-3; TRBD2 aligns across 11 bases. V shed 5 bases, J shed 3 bases, and the junction held 4 bases outside the gene matches. CDR3 size: 15 residues. CDR1 PRHDT and CDR2 FYEKMQ come from the germline V gene (reference sequence). CDR3 sequence reads: CASSRTSGSTDTQYF. CDR3 nucleotides: TGTGCCAGCAGCCGGACTAGCGGGTCAACAGATACGCAGTATTTT.

This clone was seen just once. CDR3 amino acids: CASSLQGGRPNRAQYF. CDR3 DNA: TGTGCCAGCAGCTTACAGGGGGGAAGGCCTAACCGGGCGCAGTATTTT. This sequence joins TRBV7-6 and TRBJ2-3; tentative D call: TRBD1 (7 bases). Germline assignment: CDR1 SGHVS and CDR2 FNYEAQ. The ends were cut back, 2 bases at V and 10 bases at J, with 22 bases in the middle. The CDR3 runs to 16 residues.

The CDR3 region is CASSNEQGPEAFF. The CDR3 DNA reads as TGCGCCAGCAGCAACGAACAGGGCCCTGAAGCTTTCTTT. This sequence joins TRBV5-1 and TRBJ1-1, with TRBD1 as a possible D gene (6 bases). Germline assignment: CDR1 SGHRS and CDR2 YFSETQ. V gave up 4 bases and J gave up 6 bases, with 13 bases separating them. The CDR3 loop spans 13 amino acids. Together with reference TRBV5-1 and TRBJ1-1, the CDR3 gives the full variable domain: KAGVTQTPRYLIKTRGQQVTLSCSPISGHRSVSWYQQTPGQGLQFLFEYFSETQRNKGNFPGRFSGRQFSNSRSEMNVSTLELGDSALYLCASSNEQGPEAFFGQGTRLTVV.

V usage is TRBV18 and J usage is TRBJ2-7; D may be TRBD1 (5 bases). The CDR3 is made up of 14 amino acids. Looked up from germline, CDR1 is KGHSH and CDR2 is LQKENI. Trimming took 0 bases from V and 2 from J, leaving 8 bases between them. CDR3 sequence reads: CASSPPQGTYEQYF. In nucleotides, the CDR3 is TGTGCCAGCTCACCACCGCAGGGAACCTACGAGCAGTACTTC. The entire variable domain, with the rest obtained from reference TRBV18 and TRBJ2-7, is as follows: NAGVMQNPRHLVRRRGQEARLRCSPMKGHSHVYWYRQLPEEGLKFMVYLQKENIIDESGMPKERFSAEFPKEGPSILRIQQVVRGDSAAYFCASSPPQGTYEQYFGPGTRLTVT.

This chain links TRBV5-1 with TRBJ1-4, with 7 bases that match TRBD1. This CDR3 region has 15 residues. Germline assignment: CDR1 SGHRS and CDR2 YFSETQ. Trimming removed 4 bases from V and 2 bases from J; junction bases left unmatched: 5. The CDR3 nucleotides are TGCGCCAGCAGCCCCAGGGACAGCACTAATGAAAAACTGTTTTTT. Its protein product is CASSPRDSTNEKLFF.

The chain employs TRBV11-2 and TRBJ2-2, with D perhaps TRBD2 (5 bases). The germline gives CDR1 SGHAT, CDR2 FQNNGV. Deletions cut 5 bases from V and 2 bases from J, with 9 bases between. The CDR3 extends over 14 amino acids. The CDR3, as DNA: TGTGCCAGCAGCATCGGACTTAACACCGGGGAGCTGTTTTTT. This translates into CASSIGLNTGELFF.

The rearrangement joins TRBV5-6 to TRBJ2-5; D is uncertain. The J call may be incorrect, as the DNA end agrees better with TRBJ2-7. Germline CDR1 and CDR2: SGHDT and YYEEEE. CDR3 length equals 13 residues. Here the CDR3 DNA reads TGTGCCAGCAGCTTGGGGAGCAGCTACGAGCAGTACTTC. It specifies CASSLGSSYEQYF.

The chain combines TRBV29-1 with TRBJ1-4, with 10 bases fitting TRBD1. Germline-derived CDR1 and CDR2 are SQVTM and ANQGSEA. This CDR3 has 13 residues. The trim removed 7 bases at V and 7 bases at J, leaving 6 bases unmatched. The CDR3 sequence is CSASTGGSEKLFF. The CDR3 coding sequence is TGCAGCGCCTCGACAGGGGGCTCTGAAAAACTGTTTTTT.

The chain has TRBV2 and TRBJ1-5; 7 bases map to TRBD1. CDR3 length: 13 residues. The germline V gene encodes CDR1 SNHLY and CDR2 FYNNEI. V was clipped by 4 bases and J by 5 bases; unmatched bases: 2. CDR3 protein: CASSGQGDQPQHF. CDR3 nucleotides: TGTGCCAGCAGTGGACAGGGCGATCAGCCCCAGCATTTT.

This clone came up once. The chain is built from TRBV5-4 and TRBJ2-2, with 7 bases lining up with TRBD1. The CDR3 sequence is 17 residues long. The V gene's germline CDR1 is SGHNT and CDR2 YYREEE (reference sequence). Losses at the gene ends were 4 bases for V and 5 bases for J; bases not matched to a gene: 14. The DNA for the CDR3 is TGTGCCAGCAGCAAGGCCTCTGCAGGGGGTAATACCGGGGAGCTGTTTTTT. This sequence encodes CASSKASAGGNTGELFF.

This chain uses TRBV2 with TRBJ2-1; 12 positions match TRBD2. The CDR3 is made up of 18 amino acids. The J segment lost 7 bases and the V segment lost 5 bases, leaving 15 bases of the junction unmatched. Germline loops: CDR1 SNHLY, CDR2 FYNNEI. Here the CDR3 reads CASSRLAGVQTTGNEQFF. Written as DNA, the CDR3 is TGTGCCAGCAGTAGACTAGCGGGAGTACAAACAACTGGGAATGAGCAGTTCTTC.

The chain uses TRBV6-5 and TRBJ2-7; D not resolved. CDR1 is MNHEY, CDR2 SVGAGI, per germline. This CDR3 comprises 13 residues. Trimming removed 6 bases at V and 2 bases at J, with 11 bases between. CDR3 loop: CASRSPRPYEQYF. The CDR3 nucleotides are TGTGCCAGCAGGTCTCCTAGACCCTACGAGCAGTACTTC.

This rearrangement joins TRBV11-2 to TRBJ2-1, with 8 bases that match TRBD2. The CDR3 runs to 17 residues. Germline lookup yields CDR1 SGHAT and CDR2 FQNNGV. V lost 1 base to trimming and J lost 2 bases; unmatched junction nucleotides: 7. The chain's CDR3 is CASSLVGGLGPYNEQFF. Here the CDR3 DNA reads TGTGCCAGCAGCTTAGTCGGGGGACTAGGCCCCTACAATGAGCAGTTCTTC.

This clone was counted a few times. The genes are TRBV19 and TRBJ2-5; 7 nucleotides align to TRBD1. Germline V lookup: CDR1 LNHDA, CDR2 SQIVND (reference sequence). The CDR3 is 14 residues long. V dropped 4 bases and J dropped 2; count of bases not matched to a gene: 4. The CDR3 reads CASSRTGDQETQYF. CDR3 coding DNA: TGTGCCAGTAGTAGAACAGGGGATCAAGAGACCCAGTACTTC.

This clone was detected once. This sequence joins TRBV19 and TRBJ1-5; no clear D gene. The CDR3 consists of 15 residues. The germline CDR1 and CDR2 sequences are LNHDA and SQIVND (reference sequence). Trimming removed 3 bases at V and 3 bases at J, with 12 bases between. CDR3 residues: CASSMSGIPNQPQHF. The CDR3 DNA sequence: TGTGCCAGTAGTATGAGCGGGATTCCCAATCAGCCCCAGCATTTT.

The chain links TRBV27 to TRBJ2-5; 13 bases align to TRBD2. The CDR3 is made up of 15 amino acids. The V and J ends lost 6 bases and 1 base, in that order; junction bases with no gene match: 2. Germline-derived CDR1 and CDR2 are MNHEY and SMNVEV (reference sequence). CDR3 protein: CASRGLAGFQETQYF. The CDR3 DNA sequence: TGTGCCAGCAGGGGACTAGCGGGATTCCAAGAGACCCAGTACTTC.

The CDR3 loop reads CASSEWTEINTGELFF. In DNA, the CDR3 is TGTGCCAGCAGTGAATGGACAGAGATAAACACCGGGGAGCTGTTTTTT. The V and J genes are TRBV6-1 and TRBJ2-2, with D perhaps TRBD1 (6 bases). V was trimmed by 2 bases and J by 2 bases, leaving 12 bases between them. Germline V CDR1 and CDR2: MNHNS, SASEGT. The CDR3 contains 16 residues.

This clone occurred a few times. This rearrangement joins TRBV2 to TRBJ2-1, with D possibly TRBD2 on 5 matching bases. The CDR3 length is 11 residues. The germline V gene encodes CDR1 SNHLY and CDR2 FYNNEI. Trimming shortened V by 7 bases and J by 10 bases, and 11 bases separated the two germline ends. This CDR3 is CASTGWQEQFF. The CDR3 DNA is TGTGCCAGCACGGGGTGGCAGGAGCAGTTCTTC.

On this clone itself: The germline gene is not matched at one end of the junction; a read error may be the cause. The chain links TRBV9 to TRBJ2-4; no clear D gene. The CDR3 runs to 14 residues. The V gene's germline CDR1 is SGDLS and CDR2 YYNGEE. This CDR3 reads CASSGGGATNIQYF. The DNA for the CDR3 is TGTGCCAGCAGCGGCGGTGGAGCCACAAACATTCAGTACTTC.

V usage is TRBV19 and J usage is TRBJ2-1; 8 bases map to TRBD2. V lost 7 bases, J lost 0 bases, and 8 bases stayed unmatched. The length of the CDR3 is 16 residues. CDR1 is LNHDA and CDR2 is SQIVND in the germline V gene (reference sequence). The CDR3 loop reads CASTPRGGNSYNEQFF. The DNA for the CDR3 is TGTGCCAGTACCCCTCGGGGGGGCAACTCCTACAATGAGCAGTTCTTC.

This chain uses TRBV5-1 with TRBJ1-1, with unresolved D. The V gene lost 5 bases and the J gene lost 4 bases, with 12 bases spanning the gap. CDR3 size: 13 residues. CDR1 is SGHRS, CDR2 YFSETQ, per germline. The CDR3 is CASSWRGSTEAFF. In DNA form, the CDR3 reads TGCGCCAGCAGTTGGAGAGGGAGCACTGAAGCTTTCTTT. Full variable domain (rest looked up from reference TRBV5-1 and TRBJ1-1): KAGVTQTPRYLIKTRGQQVTLSCSPISGHRSVSWYQQTPGQGLQFLFEYFSETQRNKGNFPGRFSGRQFSNSRSEMNVSTLELGDSALYLCASSWRGSTEAFFGQGTRLTVV.